Following are 20 T cell receptor beta chains from one sample sequenced in a study of T cell changes during pregnancy in multiple sclerosis. Sequencing used immunoSEQ multiplex PCR; TCRdb keeps in-frame clones, though not all of them. Of tens of thousands of clones detected, over 85% appear once; the ten largest clones hold roughly 0.94%. Sequences were derived from peripheral blood, sampled in the first trimester of pregnancy. The source of these receptors is a female donor with multiple sclerosis, enrolled in a pregnancy study.

CDR3 DNA sequence: TGTGCCACCAGCAGAGTTTCAGGGGGCACTGAAGCTTTCTTT. Its translation: CATSRVSGGTEAFF. J is TRBJ1-1 and V is TRBV15; 7 positions match TRBD1. Germline V gene data show CDR1 as LNHNV and CDR2 as YYDKDF (reference sequence). Trimming took 1 base from V and 4 from J; bases not matched to a gene: 3. There are 14 residues in the CDR3.

J is TRBJ2-7 and V is TRBV5-5; 8 bases align to TRBD2. V was clipped by 3 bases and J by 6 bases; unmatched bases: 8. This CDR3 contains 14 residues. Germline values: CDR1 SGHKS, CDR2 YYEKEE (reference sequence). CDR3 loop: CASSWKREIREQYF. In nucleotides, the CDR3 is TGTGCCAGCAGCTGGAAGCGGGAGATACGCGAGCAGTACTTC.

The chain combines TRBV2 with TRBJ2-2; 12 nucleotides align to TRBD2. The V segment lost 4 bases and the J segment 0 bases; nucleotides outside the gene matches: 3. The CDR3 spans 17 residues. Per the germline V gene, CDR1 is SNHLY and CDR2 is FYNNEI. CDR3 loop: CASSVTSGGTNTGELFF. The CDR3 DNA reads as TGTGCCAGCAGTGTGACTAGCGGGGGTACGAACACCGGGGAGCTGTTTTTT.

This chain joins TRBV14 and TRBJ1-1; D unclear. The CDR3 loop spans 14 amino acids. V dropped 1 base and J dropped 1 base, with 7 bases sitting between them. Germline V gene lookup returns CDR1 SGHDN and CDR2 FVKESK. CDR3 sequence: CASSQVPGNTEAFF. CDR3 coding DNA: TGTGCCAGCAGCCAAGTCCCAGGGAACACTGAAGCTTTCTTT.

This clone was observed once. The chain carries TRBV18 and TRBJ1-2; D call uncertain. V was cut by 2 bases and J by 4 bases, with 8 bases left in between. Germline values: CDR1 KGHSH, CDR2 LQKENI. This CDR3 comprises 13 residues. The CDR3 loop reads CASSPGQPYGYTF. CDR3 DNA: TGTGCCAGCTCACCAGGGCAGCCCTATGGCTACACCTTC.

This chain uses TRBV7-6 with TRBJ2-3, with a weak D call TRBD2 (6 bases). CDR1 and CDR2 (germline): SGHVS, FNYEAQ. The CDR3 is 16 amino acids. V shed 4 bases and J shed 0 bases, with 14 bases lying between them. DNA for the CDR3: TGTGCCAGCAGCTCTCCTTCCGGGGGTAGCACAGATACGCAGTATTTT. This sequence encodes CASSSPSGGSTDTQYF.

The genes are TRBV4-3 and TRBJ1-5; no firm D call. CDR1 is LGHNA and CDR2 is YSLEER in the germline V gene. The length of the CDR3 is 13 residues. Trimming removed 1 base from V and 4 bases from J, with 5 bases in between. The CDR3 reads CASSQVPNQPQHF. The CDR3 coding sequence is TGCGCCAGCAGCCAAGTTCCTAATCAGCCCCAGCATTTT.

This clone was recorded once. This chain connects TRBV11-3 to TRBJ1-3; 8 bases are a match to TRBD1. V was pared by 5 bases and J by 0 bases, with 6 bases of the junction left unmatched. CDR1 is SGHNT and CDR2 is YENEEA in the germline V gene. The CDR3 has 16 amino acids. The CDR3 DNA is TGTGCCAGCAGCCCTGGGACAGGCAACTCTGGAAACACCATATATTTT. Translating it yields CASSPGTGNSGNTIYF.

As DNA, the CDR3 is TGTGCCAGCAGCTTGCCCGGGACAGGGCGAAACACCATATATTTT. Amino acid sequence: CASSLPGTGRNTIYF. This sequence joins TRBV5-4 and TRBJ1-3; 9 bases map to TRBD1. The CDR3 runs 15 residues. After removal of 1 base from V and 5 bases from J, the junction contained 4 bases not matched to a gene. CDR1 is SGHNT and CDR2 is YYREEE in the germline V gene (reference sequence).

This clone was seen a single time. The rearrangement uses TRBV27 and TRBJ1-1, with D hard to call. Germline lookup yields CDR1 MNHEY and CDR2 SMNVEV (reference sequence). Trimming removed 5 bases from V and 0 bases from J, with 16 bases in between. This CDR3 region has 16 residues. The CDR3 nucleotides read TGTGCCAGCAGTCTCTCCCTCGGGAGGGTGAACACTGAAGCTTTCTTT. It is translated as CASSLSLGRVNTEAFF.

The DNA of the CDR3 is TGCGCCAGCAACAAAGACCAGGAGGGGCCGGTTCAAGAGACCCAGTACTTC. Translation: CASNKDQEGPVQETQYF. This chain links TRBV10-1 with TRBJ2-5; possibly TRBD2 for D (6 bases). The V end lost 7 bases, the J end lost 2 bases, and 23 bases lay between the germline ends. Germline CDR1 reads WNHNN; CDR2 reads SYGVQD (reference sequence). CDR3 length: 17 residues.

This chain uses TRBV30 with TRBJ1-1, with D unresolved. Trimming removed 8 bases from V and 4 bases from J, with 20 bases in between. CDR3 length equals 14 residues. CDR1 is GTSNPN and CDR2 is SVGIG in the germline V gene (reference sequence). The CDR3 DNA reads as TGTGCCGGGGAGCGAGCGGTTGGGAGCACTGAAGCTTTCTTT. Amino acids: CAGERAVGSTEAFF.

The chain has TRBV4-3 and TRBJ1-2; D possibly corresponds to TRBD1 (6 bases). V was cut by 4 bases and J by 4 bases, with 22 bases left in between. CDR1 is LGHNA and CDR2 is YSLEER in the germline V gene. This CDR3 spans 17 amino acids. CDR3 nucleotides: TGCGCCAGCAGCCCACGAGGGGGGGAACAGCACCTCTATGGCTACACCTTC. It codes for CASSPRGGEQHLYGYTF.

The J gene is TRBJ1-6, the V gene TRBV9; the D is unclear. V was clipped by 0 bases and J by 14 bases, with 12 bases between them. The CDR3 contains 13 residues. Germline V CDR1 and CDR2: SGDLS, YYNGEE. CDR3 loop: CASSVGEAWALHF. The CDR3 coding sequence is TGTGCCAGCAGCGTAGGGGAGGCATGGGCCCTCCACTTT.

V gene TRBV9 combines with J gene TRBJ1-3; perhaps TRBD1 as D (5 bases). CDR1 and CDR2 from the germline V gene are SGDLS and YYNGEE. The germline V and J ends were trimmed by 0 bases and 0 bases, with 16 bases remaining between them. The CDR3 spans 18 residues. The CDR3 DNA is TGTGCCAGCAGCGTAGCTCCCCAGGGCCTAAGCTCTGGAAACACCATATATTTT. Its protein is CASSVAPQGLSSGNTIYF.

V and J are TRBV7-9 and TRBJ2-7; TRBD1 is a possible D gene (6 bases). V shed 1 base and J shed 2 bases, with 9 bases lying between them. The CDR3 length is 14 residues. The germline V gene encodes CDR1 SEHNR and CDR2 FQNEAQ (reference sequence). CDR3 sequence reads: CASSLVQGAYEQYF. In DNA, the CDR3 is TGTGCCAGCAGCTTAGTACAGGGTGCCTACGAGCAGTACTTC.

This chain links TRBV27 with TRBJ2-7; 7 bases match TRBD2. Trimming cost V 2 bases and J 2 bases; bases outside gene matches: 0. In germline, CDR1 is MNHEY, CDR2 SMNVEV (reference sequence). The CDR3 has 13 amino acids. The CDR3 bases are TGTGCCAGCAGTTTAACTAGCGCCTACGAGCAGTACTTC. Its protein product is CASSLTSAYEQYF.

The chain joins TRBV19 to TRBJ1-3; D uncertain. CDR1 and CDR2 (germline): LNHDA, SQIVND (reference sequence). The CDR3 is 14 residues long. The V end was cut by 9 bases, the J end by 0 bases, with 12 bases between. The CDR3 reads CASGKPGSGNTIYF. In DNA form, the CDR3 reads TGTGCCAGCGGTAAACCTGGCTCTGGAAACACCATATATTTT.

V is TRBV7-7 and J is TRBJ2-2; no definite D call. V lost 4 bases, J lost 8 bases, and 8 bases lay in between. This CDR3 contains 12 residues. Germline V gene sequence: CDR1 SSHAT, CDR2 FNYEAQ (reference sequence). The CDR3 nucleotides read TGTGCCAGCAGCTCCTCACGGGGGGAGCTGTTTTTT. Protein sequence: CASSSSRGELFF.

The V gene is TRBV6-5, the J gene TRBJ2-7; 15 positions match TRBD2. The V and J ends lost 8 bases and 4 bases, in that order; junction bases with no gene match: 0. The CDR3 is 13 amino acids. CDR1 is MNHEY and CDR2 is SVGAGI in the germline V gene. The CDR3 protein is CASGTSGRYEQYF. The CDR3 DNA follows: TGTGCCAGCGGGACTAGCGGGAGGTACGAGCAGTACTTC.